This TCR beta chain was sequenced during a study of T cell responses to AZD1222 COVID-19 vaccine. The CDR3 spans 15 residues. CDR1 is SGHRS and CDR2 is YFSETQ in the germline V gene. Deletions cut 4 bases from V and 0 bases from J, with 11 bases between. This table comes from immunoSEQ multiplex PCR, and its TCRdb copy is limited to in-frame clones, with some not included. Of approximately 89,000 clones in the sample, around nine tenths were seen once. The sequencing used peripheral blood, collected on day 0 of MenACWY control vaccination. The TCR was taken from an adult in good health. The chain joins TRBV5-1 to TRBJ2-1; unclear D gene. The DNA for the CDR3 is TGCGCCAGCAGCGCCGGGTCAGACTCCTACAATGAGCAGTTCTTC. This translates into CASSAGSDSYNEQFF.